Below, 25 T cell receptor beta chains from the same sample are listed, as sequenced in a study of T cell repertoires in cytomegalovirus infection. TCRdb re-called the reads through MiXCR, storing one row per CDR3 protein. The data hold 200,000 to 300,000 distinct CDR3 sequences, with 9.1% observed a single time. Sequencing was carried out using PBMCs. These TCRs come from a human donor in good health (CMV status not recorded). Some clones in this sample may be carry-over from other donors' samples.

This clonotype came up a few times. V and J are TRBV30 and TRBJ1-1; 7 bases match TRBD1. CDR1 and CDR2 from the germline V gene are GTSNPN and SVGIG (reference sequence). V lost 0 bases to trimming and J lost 0 bases; unmatched junction nucleotides: 10. CDR3 size: 17 residues. The CDR3 reads CAWSVATQRGLNTEAFF. DNA for the CDR3: TGTGCCTGGAGTGTAGCTACCCAGAGGGGGCTGAACACTGAAGCTTTCTTT.

This clonotype occurred many times. The genes are TRBV6-2 or TRBV6-3 and TRBJ2-3, with 7 bases identical to TRBD1. This CDR3 has 15 residues. CDR1 is MNHEY and CDR2 is SVGEGT in the germline V gene. V lost 0 bases, J lost 1 base, and 1 base stayed unmatched. The CDR3 bases are TGTGCCAGCAGTTACTCGACAGGGCGCACAGATACGCAGTATTTT. Translating gives CASSYSTGRTDTQYF.

The CDR3 here is CASSQQGGAQHF. DNA of the CDR3: TGTGCCAGCAGCCAACAGGGTGGGGCCCAGCATTTT. This chain links TRBV7-2 with TRBJ1-5, with D perhaps matching TRBD1 (6 bases). Germline CDR1 is SGHTA and CDR2 is FQGNSA. V lost 5 bases and J lost 11, with 13 bases in between. The CDR3 has 12 amino acids.

This clonotype was counted ten times or more. V is TRBV11-2 and J is TRBJ2-3, with 10 nucleotides matching TRBD2. CDR1 SGHAT and CDR2 FQNNGV come from the germline V gene. The CDR3 loop spans 18 amino acids. With 2 bases clipped from V and 4 bases from J, the junction kept 12 bases outside the gene matches. For the CDR3, the DNA is TGTGCCAGCAGCTTACGCGGAGCGGGAGGGGCCTCCGCAGATACGCAGTATTTT. Translated: CASSLRGAGGASADTQYF.

This clonotype was recorded at least ten times. The rearrangement joins TRBV7-8 to TRBJ1-2; perhaps TRBD1 as D (5 bases). Deletions cut 1 base from V and 6 bases from J, with 12 bases between. This CDR3 has 14 amino acids. The germline gives CDR1 SGHVS, CDR2 FQNEAQ. The CDR3 nucleotides read TGTGCCAGCAGCTTAGATTACAGGAAAGATGGCTACACCTTC. It is translated as CASSLDYRKDGYTF.

In its sample, this clonotype was seen many times. The genes are TRBV5-6 and TRBJ2-3, with TRBD1 matching 10 bases. The CDR3 contains 19 residues. Unmatched junction bases numbered 15, after V lost 0 bases and J lost 5 bases. CDR1 SGHDT and CDR2 YYEEEE come from the germline V gene. CDR3 DNA sequence: TGTGCCAGCAGCTTGGAAGAGGCGAGGACAGGGGGGTGGGGAGATACGCAGTATTTT. It specifies CASSLEEARTGGWGDTQYF.

The chain combines TRBV18 with TRBJ2-1, with D perhaps matching TRBD2 (7 bases). Trimming removed 3 bases from V and 10 bases from J, with 19 bases in between. The CDR3 runs 15 residues. CDR1 KGHSH and CDR2 LQKENI come from the germline V gene. The CDR3 region has the DNA TGTGCCAGCTCACCCACCAGAGGGGGGGCGGGCGAGCAGTTCTTC. Protein: CASSPTRGGAGEQFF.

In its sample, this clonotype was seen many times. As DNA, the CDR3 is TGTGCCAGCTCCAGGACGGACGGCCCCTCGGCCCAGCATTTT. It is translated as CASSRTDGPSAQHF. The gene calls are TRBV19 and TRBJ1-5; D not resolved. The CDR3 consists of 14 residues. V lost 9 bases to trimming and J lost 11 bases, with 23 bases between them. Germline values: CDR1 LNHDA, CDR2 SQIVND (reference sequence).

This clonotype was seen repeatedly, ten times or more. The V and J genes are TRBV20-1 and TRBJ2-1; tentatively, D is TRBD1 or TRBD2 (8 bases each). This CDR3 is built from 15 residues. Trimming shortened V by 6 bases and J by 9 bases, and 24 bases separated the two germline ends. Per germline, CDR1 DFQATT and CDR2 SNEGSKA (reference sequence). The CDR3 DNA sequence: TGCAGTGCCCCCCTCAGCGGGAGCAGGGGGCGTGAGCAGTTCTTC. Translation: CSAPLSGSRGREQFF.

This clonotype came up many times. The junction departs from the called germline gene at one end, perhaps through a read error. This rearrangement joins TRBV7-8 to TRBJ2-1, with TRBD1 identical over 8 bases. The CDR3 totals 12 residues. Germline V gives CDR1 SGHVS, CDR2 FQNEAQ. CDR3: CASSPEGQGGYF. The CDR3 nucleotides read TGTGCCAGCAGCCCAGAAGGACAGGGCGGGTATTTC. The full variable domain, rest sourced from reference TRBV7-8 and TRBJ2-1, is GAGVSQSPRYKVAKRGQDVALRCDPISGHVSLFWYQQALGQGPEFLTYFQNEAQLDKSGLPSDRFFAERPEGSVSTLKIQRTQQEDSAVYLCASSPEGQGGYFGPGTRLTVL.

Ten or more counts support this clonotype. The rearrangement uses TRBV7-2 and TRBJ2-5; D is possibly TRBD1 (6 bases). CDR1 SGHTA and CDR2 FQGNSA come from the germline V gene. The CDR3 spans 15 residues. V was shortened by 4 bases and J by 4 bases, with 16 bases between the two germline ends. CDR3 sequence reads: CASSSGTQGTETQYF. The CDR3 region has the DNA TGTGCCAGCAGCTCCGGGACGCAGGGGACAGAGACCCAGTACTTC. The entire variable domain, with the rest obtained from reference TRBV7-2 and TRBJ2-5, is as follows: GAGVSQSPSNKVTEKGKDVELRCDPISGHTALYWYRQSLGQGLEFLIYFQGNSAPDKSGLPSDRFSAERTGGSVSTLTIQRTQQEDSAVYLCASSSGTQGTETQYFGPGTRLLVL.

This clonotype was detected ten times or more. The chain is built from TRBV20-1 and TRBJ2-1; the D is unclear. V dropped 4 bases and J dropped 0 bases, with 10 bases sitting between them. The CDR3 sequence is 14 residues long. Germline-derived CDR1 and CDR2 are DFQATT and SNEGSKA (reference sequence). Written as DNA, the CDR3 is TGCAGTGCTATCTACTCATTCTCCTACAATGAGCAGTTCTTC. This translates into CSAIYSFSYNEQFF.

The rearrangement joins TRBV27 to TRBJ2-2; no firm D call. In germline, CDR1 is MNHEY, CDR2 SMNVEV (reference sequence). There are 16 residues in the CDR3. V was trimmed by 1 base and J by 3 bases, leaving 12 bases between them. The CDR3 DNA sequence: TGTGCCAGCAGTTTATTGCGCCAGCGCGACACCGGGGAGCTGTTTTTT. This translates into CASSLLRQRDTGELFF.

A few counts support this clonotype. V is TRBV29-1 and J is TRBJ2-5, with D perhaps given as TRBD1 or TRBD2 (5 bases each). CDR3 length: 12 residues. Germline CDR1 SQVTM, CDR2 ANQGSEA. The ends were cut back, 4 bases at V and 5 bases at J, with 11 bases in the middle. CDR3 amino acids: CSVVGVGETQYF. The CDR3 bases are TGCAGCGTTGTGGGGGTAGGGGAGACCCAGTACTTC.

The table lists this clonotype with many counts. V is TRBV6-6 and J is TRBJ1-2; tentative D call: TRBD1 (5 bases). Per the germline V gene, CDR1 is MNHNY and CDR2 is SVGAGI (reference sequence). V dropped 4 bases and J dropped 2 bases, with 17 bases sitting between them. The CDR3 runs 16 residues. For the CDR3, the DNA is TGTGCCAGCAGTTTTGGAGGGGCCGCGGGAAACTATGGCTACACCTTC. Protein product: CASSFGGAAGNYGYTF.

This clonotype showed up many times. The chain recombines TRBV5-1 with TRBJ1-1; D unresolved. From germline, CDR1 is SGHRS and CDR2 YFSETQ. The germline V and J ends were trimmed by 1 base and 6 bases, with 16 bases remaining between them. CDR3 length: 15 residues. CDR3: CASSLRPEGLAEAFF. The CDR3 region has the DNA TGCGCCAGCAGCTTGCGGCCAGAAGGCCTGGCTGAAGCTTTCTTT.

This clonotype was found many times. The chain uses TRBV20-1 and TRBJ2-3; 9 bases match TRBD2. The length of the CDR3 is 13 residues. J lost 4 bases, V lost 4 bases, and 3 bases had no gene match. Germline V gene sequence: CDR1 DFQATT, CDR2 SNEGSKA (reference sequence). CDR3 protein: CSAIAGVPDTQYF. The CDR3, as DNA: TGCAGTGCTATAGCGGGAGTGCCAGATACGCAGTATTTT.

At least ten counts were recorded for this clonotype. This rearrangement joins TRBV14 to TRBJ2-7; D ambiguous. Germline V gene lookup returns CDR1 SGHDN and CDR2 FVKESK. V was pared by 4 bases and J by 0 bases, with 10 bases between. The CDR3 loop spans 14 amino acids. In nucleotides, the CDR3 is TGTGCCAGCAGCCCGAACATGGGCTCCTACGAGCAGTACTTC. This sequence encodes CASSPNMGSYEQYF.

This clonotype was seen at least ten times. V gene TRBV20-1 combines with J gene TRBJ2-5, with D hard to call. The V end was cut by 3 bases, the J end by 5 bases, with 22 bases between. This CDR3 contains 16 residues. CDR1 and CDR2 from the germline V gene are DFQATT and SNEGSKA (reference sequence). Here the CDR3 reads CSASGKALFGLETQYF. The CDR3 nucleotides read TGCAGTGCTAGTGGCAAGGCCTTGTTTGGTTTGGAGACCCAGTACTTC.

The chain combines TRBV2 with TRBJ1-4, with 7 positions matching TRBD1. Trimming removed 5 bases from V and 5 bases from J; junction bases left unmatched: 8. The CDR3 has 15 residues. Per the germline V gene, CDR1 is SNHLY and CDR2 is FYNNEI. DNA of the CDR3: TGTGCCAGCAGTCCTAACCCGACAGGGAATGAAAAACTGTTTTTT. Translated: CASSPNPTGNEKLFF.

This clonotype was picked up a small number of times. The chain uses TRBV20-1 and TRBJ1-2; D not resolved. The ends were cut back, 4 bases at V and 0 bases at J, with 6 bases in the middle. Germline CDR1 reads DFQATT; CDR2 reads SNEGSKA (reference sequence). This CDR3 spans 12 amino acids. The CDR3 loop reads CSAKEANYGYTF. CDR3 nucleotides: TGCAGTGCTAAGGAGGCTAACTATGGCTACACCTTC.

This clonotype was picked up many times. This CDR3 is CASTPGGTGAEAFF. The CDR3 coding sequence is TGTGCCAGCACCCCGGGCGGGACAGGGGCTGAAGCTTTCTTT. This chain connects TRBV7-2 to TRBJ1-1; 10 positions agree with TRBD1. V dropped 7 bases and J dropped 6; count of bases not matched to a gene: 8. The CDR3 is made up of 14 amino acids. Germline CDR1 SGHTA, CDR2 FQGNSA. Full variable domain (remainder filled in from reference TRBV7-2 and TRBJ1-1): GAGVSQSPSNKVTEKGKDVELRCDPISGHTALYWYRQSLGQGLEFLIYFQGNSAPDKSGLPSDRFSAERTGGSVSTLTIQRTQQEDSAVYLCASTPGGTGAEAFFGQGTRLTVV.

The table lists this clonotype with many counts. The genes are TRBV7-4 and TRBJ2-7; D ambiguous. The V gene lost 4 bases and the J gene lost 3 bases, with 7 bases spanning the gap. Per germline, CDR1 SGHVT and CDR2 SQSDAQ. This CDR3 has 12 residues. The DNA of the CDR3 is TGTGCCAGCAGCTATGTGGGCTACGAGCAGTACTTC. Translated, it gives CASSYVGYEQYF.

This clonotype was observed at least ten times. The chain recombines TRBV28 with TRBJ1-2; a possible D gene is TRBD1 (5 bases). Per the germline V gene, CDR1 is MDHEN and CDR2 is SYDVKM. CDR3 length: 12 residues. V shed 3 bases and J shed 10 bases, with 12 bases lying between them. This chain's CDR3 is CASSFVDSFYTF. CDR3 nucleotides: TGTGCCAGCAGTTTCGTCGACAGTTTCTACACCTTC.

This clonotype was detected a few times. The CDR3 bases are TGTGCCAGCAGTCCACAGACACGCACCTACGAGCAGTACTTC. This encodes CASSPQTRTYEQYF. The chain carries TRBV28 and TRBJ2-7; D ambiguous. Germline-derived CDR1 and CDR2 are MDHEN and SYDVKM. The CDR3 covers 14 residues. V shed 5 bases and J shed 2 bases, with 13 bases lying between them.